The T cell receptor beta chain under discussion was sequenced for a study of vaccination and CD4 T cells after COVID-19. Across the whole study: Convalescent donors: six male, four female; seven Caucasian, two Asian, one multiracial, two Hispanic.

Study conclusions and caveats: Spike mono-reactivity was found in 304 of the 307 vaccine-specific clones identified in convalescent patients.

The germline CDR1 and CDR2 sequences are MNHNS and SASEGT. The CDR3 is made up of 15 amino acids. Unmatched junction bases numbered 8, after V lost 6 bases and J lost 3 bases. Details on this clonotype: The antigen remains unidentified.

Sequenced with the Oncomine TCR Beta short-read assay was DNA taken from cultured CD4+ T cells. Cultures of CD4+ T cells served as the source for extracting genomic DNA. TCRdb re-called the PCR reads with MiXCR, one entry per CDR3 protein. The data show roughly 15,000 distinct CDR3 sequences, about four fifths seen once. Treatment specified: roughly 10-day PBMC culture with coronavirus spike peptide pools or control peptides (ViraFEST assay). The ViraFEST method relied on peptide pools to expand antigen-specific T cells, followed by TCR sequencing. The clonotype comes from a human donor who received a COVID-19 vaccine. The chain carries TRBV6-1 and TRBJ1-5; 7 nucleotides match TRBD1. The sample was CD4+ T cells from blood, cultured in vitro, taken after SARS-CoV-2 vaccination. The CDR3 nucleotides read TGTGCCAGCAGGTCGAGACAGGGACCCAATCAGCCCCAGCATTTT. Its translation: CASRSRQGPNQPQHF.